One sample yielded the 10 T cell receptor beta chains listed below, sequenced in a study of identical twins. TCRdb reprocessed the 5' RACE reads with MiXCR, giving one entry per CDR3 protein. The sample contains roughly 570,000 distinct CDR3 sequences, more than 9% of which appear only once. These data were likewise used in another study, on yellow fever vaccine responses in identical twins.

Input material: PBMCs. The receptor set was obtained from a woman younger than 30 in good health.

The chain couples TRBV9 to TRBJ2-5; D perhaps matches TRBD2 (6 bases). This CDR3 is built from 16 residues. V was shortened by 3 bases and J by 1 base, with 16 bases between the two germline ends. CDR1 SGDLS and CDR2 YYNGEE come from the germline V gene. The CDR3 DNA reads TGTGCCAGCAGCGCTAGCTTCGGAGGGATCCAAGAGACCCAGTACTTC. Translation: CASSASFGGIQETQYF.

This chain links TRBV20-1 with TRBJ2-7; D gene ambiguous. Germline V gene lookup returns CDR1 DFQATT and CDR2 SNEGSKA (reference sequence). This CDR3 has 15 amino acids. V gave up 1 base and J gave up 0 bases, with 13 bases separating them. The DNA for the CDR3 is TGCAGTGCTAGAGTCCTTGTCTTTCCCTCCTACGAGCAGTACTTC. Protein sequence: CSARVLVFPSYEQYF.

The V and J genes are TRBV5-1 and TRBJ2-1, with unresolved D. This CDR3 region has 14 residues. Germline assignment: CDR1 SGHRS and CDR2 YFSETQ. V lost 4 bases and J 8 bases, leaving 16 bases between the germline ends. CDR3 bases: TGCGCCAGCAGCATTGTATTCCTCGACCATGAGCAGTTCTTC. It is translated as CASSIVFLDHEQFF.

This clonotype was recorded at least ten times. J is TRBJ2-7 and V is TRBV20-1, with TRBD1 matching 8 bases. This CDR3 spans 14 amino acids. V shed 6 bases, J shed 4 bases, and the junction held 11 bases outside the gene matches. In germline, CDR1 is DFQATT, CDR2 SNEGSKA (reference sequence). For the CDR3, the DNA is TGCAGTGCCCCTGGGGTCCAGGGGGCTTACGAGCAGTACTTC. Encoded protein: CSAPGVQGAYEQYF.

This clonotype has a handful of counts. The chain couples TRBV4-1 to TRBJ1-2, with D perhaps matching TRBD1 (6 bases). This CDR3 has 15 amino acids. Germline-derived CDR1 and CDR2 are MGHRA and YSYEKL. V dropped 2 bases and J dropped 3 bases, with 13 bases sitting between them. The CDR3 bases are TGCGCCAGCAGCCAACCGGCGGGGGGCGACTATGGCTACACCTTC. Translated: CASSQPAGGDYGYTF.

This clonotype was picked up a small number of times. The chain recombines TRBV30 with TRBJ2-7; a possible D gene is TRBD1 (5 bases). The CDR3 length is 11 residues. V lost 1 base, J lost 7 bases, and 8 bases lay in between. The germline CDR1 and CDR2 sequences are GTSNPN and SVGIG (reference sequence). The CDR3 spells CAWSDDSEQYF. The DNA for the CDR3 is TGTGCCTGGAGTGACGACAGTGAGCAGTACTTC.

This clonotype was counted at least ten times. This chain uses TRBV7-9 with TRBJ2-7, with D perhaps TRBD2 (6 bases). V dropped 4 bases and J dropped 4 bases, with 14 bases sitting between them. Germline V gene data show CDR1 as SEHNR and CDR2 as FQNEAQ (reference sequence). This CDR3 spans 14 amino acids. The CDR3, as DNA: TGTGCCAGCAGCTCCAACGGCGGGGAATACGAGCAGTACTTC. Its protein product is CASSSNGGEYEQYF.

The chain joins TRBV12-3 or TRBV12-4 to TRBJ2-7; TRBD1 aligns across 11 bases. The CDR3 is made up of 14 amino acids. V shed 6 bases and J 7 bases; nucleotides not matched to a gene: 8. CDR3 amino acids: CASSPGQGVREQYF. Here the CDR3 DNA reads TGTGCCAGCAGCCCGGGACAGGGGGTTCGGGAGCAGTACTTC.

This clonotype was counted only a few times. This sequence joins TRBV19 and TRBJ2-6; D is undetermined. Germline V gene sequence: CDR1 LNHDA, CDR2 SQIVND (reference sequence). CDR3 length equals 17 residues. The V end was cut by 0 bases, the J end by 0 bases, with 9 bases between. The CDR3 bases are TGTGCCAGTAGTATAGAGGTGCTTGGCTCTGGGGCCAACGTCCTGACTTTC. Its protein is CASSIEVLGSGANVLTF.

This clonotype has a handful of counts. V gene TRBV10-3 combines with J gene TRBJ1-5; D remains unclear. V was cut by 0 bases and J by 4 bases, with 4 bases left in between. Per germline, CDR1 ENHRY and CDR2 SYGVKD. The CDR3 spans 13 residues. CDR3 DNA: TGTGCCATCAGTGAGTCGGTAAATCAGCCCCAGCATTTT. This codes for CAISESVNQPQHF.